What follows are 14 T cell receptor beta chains derived from one specimen sequenced in a study of blood T cell dynamics during melanoma immunotherapy. Here immunoSEQ multiplex PCR was the method, and the copy in TCRdb shows in-frame clones only, minus some. The data show about 13,000 clones, roughly 90% seen once. This sample's time point: pre-treatment baseline. Material: blood, obtained from a patient treated with checkpoint blockade. Receptors were obtained from a human donor with melanoma.

V gene TRBV5-7 combines with J gene TRBJ2-2; D remains unclear. TRBV5-7 has ORF status, its function being uncertain. Trimming removed 6 bases at V and 4 bases at J, with 10 bases between. The CDR3 has 13 amino acids. This CDR3 is CASNPVGTGELFF. The CDR3, as DNA: TGTGCCAGCAACCCAGTCGGCACCGGGGAGCTGTTTTTT.

The chain has TRBV6-1 and TRBJ1-2, with TRBD1 matching 7 bases. Looked up from germline, CDR1 is MNHNS and CDR2 is SASEGT. The CDR3 sequence is 13 residues long. The V segment lost 6 bases and the J segment 7 bases; nucleotides outside the gene matches: 8. CDR3 bases: TGTGCCAGCAGCAGCGACAGGGCTGGTGGCTACACCTTC. Translated: CASSSDRAGGYTF.

V gene TRBV29-1 combines with J gene TRBJ2-7; D uncertain. V was pared by 1 base and J by 6 bases, with 13 bases between. The CDR3 length is 13 residues. Germline CDR1 is SQVTM and CDR2 is ANQGSEA. The CDR3 sequence: CSVEVDSASEQYF. CDR3 DNA: TGCAGCGTTGAAGTTGACTCTGCCTCCGAGCAGTACTTC.

CDR3 DNA sequence: TGTGCCAGCAGCTTAATAAACACCTATGGCTACACCTTC. It codes for CASSLINTYGYTF. This chain joins TRBV7-2 and TRBJ1-2; D gene ambiguous. Trimming took off 2 bases at V and 4 bases at J, with 8 bases between the two ends. CDR3 length: 13 amino acids. CDR1 is SGHTA, CDR2 FQGNSA, per germline.

The chain couples TRBV13 to TRBJ1-4; 8 bases align to TRBD1. V was clipped by 5 bases and J by 3 bases; unmatched bases: 2. CDR3 length equals 14 residues. Looked up from germline, CDR1 is PRHDT and CDR2 is FYEKMQ (reference sequence). The CDR3 DNA is TGTGCCAGCAGCCTACAGGGGGCTAATGAAAAACTGTTTTTT. Encoded protein: CASSLQGANEKLFF.

J is TRBJ1-6 and V is TRBV5-1, with unresolved D. Trimming cost V 4 bases and J 7 bases, with 12 bases left between them. The germline V gene encodes CDR1 SGHRS and CDR2 YFSETQ. The CDR3 loop spans 14 amino acids. CDR3 region: CASSPGERNSPLHF. In DNA form, the CDR3 reads TGCGCCAGCAGCCCCGGAGAGAGGAATTCACCCCTCCACTTT.

The chain is built from TRBV5-1 and TRBJ1-5, with no clear D. Trimming cost V 0 bases and J 0 bases, with 13 bases left between them. The CDR3 spans 17 residues. Germline V gene data show CDR1 as SGHRS and CDR2 as YFSETQ. This CDR3 reads CASSLGLGRNSNQPQHF. CDR3 nucleotide sequence: TGCGCCAGCAGCTTGGGCCTTGGACGAAATAGCAATCAGCCCCAGCATTTT.

The gene calls are TRBV9 and TRBJ2-1; unclear D gene. The germline V gene has CDR1 SGDLS and CDR2 YYNGEE. Trimming removed 3 bases from V and 8 bases from J, with 6 bases in between. The CDR3 consists of 11 residues. The CDR3 DNA is TGTGCCAGCAGCGGTCGTGATGAGCAGTTCTTC. Translating it yields CASSGRDEQFF.

V and J are TRBV5-1 and TRBJ1-1; 7 bases align to TRBD1. V shed 4 bases and J 4 bases; nucleotides not matched to a gene: 10. The CDR3 has 15 amino acids. In germline, CDR1 is SGHRS, CDR2 YFSETQ. The CDR3 protein is CASSEEGARSTEAFF. The CDR3 DNA reads as TGCGCCAGCAGCGAGGAGGGGGCGCGGAGCACTGAAGCTTTCTTT.

CDR3 region: CASSLGSGSGNTIYF. The CDR3 region has the DNA TGCGCCAGCAGCTTGGGGTCGGGCTCTGGAAACACCATATATTTT. This chain uses TRBV5-1 with TRBJ1-3; D not certain. The CDR3 covers 15 residues. Germline V gene sequence: CDR1 SGHRS, CDR2 YFSETQ. Trimming shortened V by 0 bases and J by 0 bases, and 7 bases separated the two germline ends.

The chain recombines TRBV18 with TRBJ1-1; 7 nucleotides align to TRBD1. Germline CDR1 KGHSH, CDR2 LQKENI. This CDR3 is 12 amino acids long. The junction had 3 bases not matched to a gene; V was cut back by 6 bases and J by 5 bases. The CDR3 reads CASSLRGTEAFF. In DNA, the CDR3 is TGTGCCAGCTCCCTCAGGGGGACTGAAGCTTTCTTT.

The chain has TRBV2 and TRBJ2-2; 14 nucleotides agree with TRBD2. CDR3 length: 15 residues. Unmatched junction bases numbered 2, after V lost 7 bases and J lost 4 bases. Germline V gives CDR1 SNHLY, CDR2 FYNNEI. CDR3: CASIGLAGGTGELFF. The CDR3 nucleotides read TGTGCCAGCATTGGACTAGCGGGAGGCACCGGGGAGCTGTTTTTT.

This chain links TRBV6-1 with TRBJ1-5; D uncertain. Germline lookup yields CDR1 MNHNS and CDR2 SASEGT. The V gene lost 1 base and the J gene lost 0 bases, with 10 bases spanning the gap. This CDR3 spans 16 amino acids. The CDR3 DNA reads TGTGCCAGCAGTGAAGGGGAAAATTATAGCAATCAGCCCCAGCATTTT. Its protein is CASSEGENYSNQPQHF.

CDR3 DNA sequence: TGTGCCAGCAGTTCCTCTAGCGGGAGGGTCACAGATACGCAGTATTTT. Protein product: CASSSSSGRVTDTQYF. The chain employs TRBV27 and TRBJ2-3; 12 bases match TRBD2. V shed 4 bases, J shed 2 bases, and the junction held 4 bases outside the gene matches. Germline assignment: CDR1 MNHEY and CDR2 SMNVEV (reference sequence). CDR3 length equals 16 residues.